These 26 T cell receptor beta chains were all obtained from the same sample, sequenced in a study of siplizumab effects on memory and regulatory T cells (dated by TCRdb to between 2018 and 2020). The library came from the immunoSEQ multiplex PCR assay. TCRdb carries this immuneACCESS record with in-frame sequences only. Its versions omit some clonotypes, under half of them owing to an unresolved V gene in the studies checked, with the rest unexplained. The sample records 50,000 or so clones, about 97% of which are singletons. 0.5% to 0.7% of the sample goes to the ten largest clones. The specimen sequenced was naive CD4+ T cells sorted from blood. The intended sense of this specimen's cell subset or site label: unstimulated naive T cells. Receptors were obtained from a human donor in good health.

The chain links TRBV5-1 to TRBJ2-1, with TRBD2 as a possible D gene (6 bases). Germline CDR1 is SGHRS and CDR2 is YFSETQ. V was pared by 0 bases and J by 3 bases, with 10 bases between. The CDR3 is 15 amino acids. CDR3 coding DNA: TGCGCCAGCAGCTTGGAGCGGGCCTACTACAATGAGCAGTTCTTC. Translating it yields CASSLERAYYNEQFF.

The chain combines TRBV7-9 with TRBJ1-4, with 10 positions matching TRBD1. CDR3 length equals 15 residues. The J segment lost 5 bases and the V segment lost 5 bases, leaving 5 bases of the junction unmatched. Germline V gene data show CDR1 as SEHNR and CDR2 as FQNEAQ (reference sequence). The CDR3 reads CASSILTGGNEKLFF. The CDR3 DNA follows: TGTGCCAGCAGCATATTGACAGGGGGCAATGAAAAACTGTTTTTT.

The chain uses TRBV29-1 and TRBJ1-6; a weak D match, TRBD1 (6 bases). The CDR3 spans 16 residues. In germline, CDR1 is SQVTM, CDR2 ANQGSEA. V was shortened by 6 bases and J by 0 bases, with 15 bases between the two germline ends. The CDR3 nucleotides read TGCAGCGTCGAATCCAGGGGAAGCTCCTATAATTCACCCCTCCACTTT. This codes for CSVESRGSSYNSPLHF.

The chain has TRBV28 and TRBJ1-2, with a tentative D call TRBD1 (5 bases). Trimming pared 3 bases from V and 3 bases from J, leaving 8 bases between. The CDR3 covers 13 residues. Per the germline V gene, CDR1 is MDHEN and CDR2 is SYDVKM. CDR3 DNA sequence: TGTGCCAGCAGTTTTTTGGGGGACTATGGCTACACCTTC. This gives the protein CASSFLGDYGYTF.

V gene TRBV6-5 combines with J gene TRBJ1-5; D is unresolved. This CDR3 has 15 amino acids. V was shortened by 10 bases and J by 0 bases, with 16 bases between the two germline ends. Per germline, CDR1 MNHEY and CDR2 SVGAGI. The CDR3 sequence is CATSVTIDSNQPQHF. Written as DNA, the CDR3 is TGTGCCACAAGCGTCACAATCGATAGCAATCAGCCCCAGCATTTT.

The chain recombines TRBV11-2 with TRBJ1-1; maybe TRBD1 (6 bases). The ends were cut back, 2 bases at V and 0 bases at J, with 16 bases in the middle. The CDR3 extends over 17 amino acids. Germline V gene data show CDR1 as SGHAT and CDR2 as FQNNGV. The CDR3 coding sequence is TGTGCCAGCAGCTTAAGAAAACTGGGACAAGTGAACACTGAAGCTTTCTTT. Its translation is CASSLRKLGQVNTEAFF.

CDR3 sequence: CASMLTGGRTDTQYF. CDR3 in DNA: TGTGCCAGTATGTTGACAGGGGGCCGCACAGATACGCAGTATTTT. This sequence joins TRBV19 and TRBJ2-3; 10 bases line up with TRBD1. There are 15 residues in the CDR3. V shed 7 bases, J shed 1 base, and the junction held 5 bases outside the gene matches. CDR1 is LNHDA, CDR2 SQIVND, per germline (reference sequence).

V usage is TRBV30 and J usage is TRBJ2-3, with a weak D call TRBD2 (5 bases). The length of the CDR3 is 14 residues. The V and J ends lost 0 bases and 4 bases respectively, with 11 bases between them. Per the germline V gene, CDR1 is GTSNPN and CDR2 is SVGIG (reference sequence). For the CDR3, the DNA is TGTGCCTGGAGTGTTTCGGGAATCGCAGATACGCAGTATTTT. Protein product: CAWSVSGIADTQYF.

V gene TRBV4-1 combines with J gene TRBJ2-4; D is unresolved. Trimming removed 5 bases from V and 5 bases from J, with 10 bases in between. CDR1 and CDR2 from the germline V gene are MGHRA and YSYEKL. This CDR3 comprises 13 residues. Here the CDR3 DNA reads TGCGCCAGCAGCAAAATCACGGAAAACATTCAGTACTTC. Translated: CASSKITENIQYF.

V usage is TRBV11-2 and J usage is TRBJ2-7; 14 bases align to TRBD2. Per the germline V gene, CDR1 is SGHAT and CDR2 is FQNNGV. The CDR3 spans 15 residues. Trimming cost V 5 bases and J 7 bases; bases outside gene matches: 7. The CDR3 DNA sequence: TGTGCCAGCAGCGAAGGGACTAGCGGGAGTCTTGAGCAGTACTTC. Protein: CASSEGTSGSLEQYF. The whole variable domain, remainder taken from reference TRBV11-2 and TRBJ2-7, is EAGVAQSPRYKIIEKRQSVAFWCNPISGHATLYWYQQILGQGPKLLIQFQNNGVVDDSQLPKDRFSAERLKGVDSTLKIQPAKLEDSAVYLCASSEGTSGSLEQYFGPGTRLTVT.

The chain carries TRBV6-5 and TRBJ2-7, with D unresolved. Deletions cut 6 bases from V and 6 bases from J, with 21 bases between. This CDR3 comprises 15 residues. From germline, CDR1 is MNHEY and CDR2 SVGAGI. CDR3 nucleotides: TGTGCCAGCAGCCCAACGGCCAACAACTGGGGCGAGCAGTACTTC. It encodes CASSPTANNWGEQYF.

J is TRBJ1-4 and V is TRBV18, with D maybe TRBD1 (5 bases). The germline V gene encodes CDR1 KGHSH and CDR2 LQKENI. The CDR3 extends over 14 amino acids. V was clipped by 2 bases and J by 7 bases, with 11 bases between them. In DNA form, the CDR3 reads TGTGCCAGCTCACCAGTCGGACAAAGTGAAAAACTGTTTTTT. It yields the protein CASSPVGQSEKLFF.

The J gene is TRBJ2-1, the V gene TRBV7-3, with 7 nucleotides matching TRBD2. Germline CDR1 is SGHTA and CDR2 is FQGTGA. The ends lost 3 bases at V and 5 bases at J; junction bases unmatched: 7. This CDR3 is built from 15 residues. The CDR3 is CASSFETSVDNEQFF. DNA of the CDR3: TGTGCCAGCAGCTTTGAAACTAGCGTAGACAATGAGCAGTTCTTC.

V gene TRBV5-4 combines with J gene TRBJ2-5, with TRBD1 identical over 9 bases. The CDR3 loop spans 14 amino acids. V lost 3 bases and J lost 3; bases outside the gene matches: 3. Germline V gene lookup returns CDR1 SGHNT and CDR2 YYREEE (reference sequence). CDR3 in amino acids: CASSSQGAEETQYF. The CDR3 DNA reads as TGTGCCAGCAGCTCACAGGGGGCGGAAGAGACCCAGTACTTC.

This chain links TRBV18 with TRBJ2-7; tentative D call: TRBD1 (5 bases). Germline CDR1 and CDR2: KGHSH and LQKENI. V was clipped by 2 bases and J by 3 bases, with 8 bases between them. The CDR3 spans 13 residues. This CDR3 is CASSPGQHYEQYF. CDR3 nucleotides: TGTGCCAGCTCACCAGGACAACACTACGAGCAGTACTTC.

This clone was seen once. The chain couples TRBV19 to TRBJ1-5; 9 bases fit TRBD1. The junction had 10 bases not matched to a gene; V was cut back by 6 bases and J by 7 bases. The CDR3 is 15 residues long. Germline CDR1 reads LNHDA; CDR2 reads SQIVND (reference sequence). The CDR3 loop reads CASSLGQGRGQPQHF. CDR3 sequence (DNA): TGTGCCAGTAGCCTGGGACAGGGCCGTGGGCAGCCCCAGCATTTT.

This chain joins TRBV25-1 and TRBJ1-2; unclear D gene. The CDR3 contains 12 residues. Germline values: CDR1 MGHDK, CDR2 SYGVNS. The V end was cut by 5 bases, the J end by 7 bases, with 11 bases between. CDR3 sequence (DNA): TGTGCCAGCAGTACCTCAGGATTTGGCTACACCTTC. Translating it yields CASSTSGFGYTF.

The chain employs TRBV6-5 and TRBJ2-5; D possibly uses TRBD1 or TRBD2 (5 bases each). Germline V gene data show CDR1 as MNHEY and CDR2 as SVGAGI. The CDR3 totals 13 residues. Trimming stripped 5 bases from V and 5 bases from J, with 12 bases between. This CDR3 is CASSPGWGETQYF. The DNA of the CDR3 is TGTGCCAGCAGTCCCGGCTGGGGGGAGACCCAGTACTTC.

The chain couples TRBV18 to TRBJ2-7, with no clear D. V lost 2 bases and J 4 bases, leaving 15 bases between the germline ends. The CDR3 length is 15 residues. CDR1 and CDR2 (germline): KGHSH, LQKENI. The DNA of the CDR3 is TGTGCCAGCTCACCAGGCCTAGGAGTAACGTACGAGCAGTACTTC. It codes for CASSPGLGVTYEQYF.

J is TRBJ2-3 and V is TRBV2, with D tentatively TRBD2 (5 bases). With 6 bases removed from V and 1 base from J, the gap between germline ends came to 11 bases. CDR1 and CDR2 (germline): SNHLY, FYNNEI. The CDR3 totals 14 residues. The CDR3 region has the DNA TGTGCCAGCAGCGCGTGGCGGGGCACAGATACGCAGTATTTT. As protein: CASSAWRGTDTQYF.

As DNA, the CDR3 is TGTGCCAGCAGTTTGGTAGGGGTGAACACTGAAGCTTTCTTT. Its protein is CASSLVGVNTEAFF. V usage is TRBV2 and J usage is TRBJ1-1; D is possibly TRBD1 (5 bases). Germline V CDR1 and CDR2: SNHLY, FYNNEI. Between the trimmed V and J ends, which lost 5 bases and 0 bases, there was a span of 10 bases. The CDR3 is 14 amino acids.

The V call is TRBV5-6, the J call TRBJ1-5; a possible D gene is TRBD1 (6 bases). V gave up 5 bases and J gave up 0 bases, with 18 bases separating them. Germline CDR1 and CDR2: SGHDT and YYEEEE. CDR3 length: 17 residues. The CDR3 loop reads CASSSGAGVDSNQPQHF. In nucleotides, the CDR3 is TGTGCCAGCAGTTCGGGCGCAGGGGTCGATAGCAATCAGCCCCAGCATTTT.

A remark on this clone: Other DNA sequences of this sample code for an identical CDR3. The CDR3 sequence is CASSSTPLGDTQYF. The DNA of the CDR3 is TGTGCCAGCAGCTCAACCCCCCTAGGTGATACGCAGTATTTT. The V call is TRBV7-3, the J call TRBJ2-3; D not certain. This CDR3 is 14 amino acids long. Germline lookup yields CDR1 SGHTA and CDR2 FQGTGA. The ends were cut back, 4 bases at V and 6 bases at J, with 14 bases in the middle.

The rearrangement joins TRBV19 to TRBJ2-7, with D unresolved. Germline CDR1 is LNHDA and CDR2 is SQIVND (reference sequence). V lost 3 bases to trimming and J lost 0 bases, with 12 bases between them. The CDR3 has 15 residues. CDR3 sequence: CASSIQAASSYEQYF. The CDR3, as DNA: TGTGCCAGTAGTATCCAGGCGGCTAGCTCCTACGAGCAGTACTTC.

The chain carries TRBV30 and TRBJ2-5; D is uncertain. Germline CDR1 is GTSNPN and CDR2 is SVGIG (reference sequence). This CDR3 comprises 13 residues. Deletions cut 0 bases from V and 2 bases from J, with 7 bases between. Written as DNA, the CDR3 is TGTGCCTGGAGTGTAGGCAGACAAGAGACCCAGTACTTC. Translated: CAWSVGRQETQYF. Full variable domain (remainder filled in from reference TRBV30 and TRBJ2-5): SQTIHQWPATLVQPVGSPLSLECTVEGTSNPNLYWYRQAAGRGLQLLFYSVGIGQISSEVPQNLSASRPQDRQFILSSKKLLLSDSGFYLCAWSVGRQETQYFGPGTRLLVL.

J is TRBJ2-1 and V is TRBV21-1; TRBD2, as called in the table, went unchecked against the DNA. TRBV21-1 has pseudogene status. This CDR3 is built from 10 residues. In DNA, the CDR3 is TGTGCCAGCAGTTTAATAAAGCAGTTCTTC. It codes for CASSLIKQFF.